A selection of T cell receptor beta chains follows, all from one sample in a study of T cell changes during pregnancy in multiple sclerosis. Assay used: immunoSEQ multiplex PCR; TCRdb lists only in-frame clones, some missing. The sample yields more than 70,000 clones, approximately 92% seen once. The specimen comprised peripheral blood, sampled before pregnancy. These receptors all stem from a female donor with multiple sclerosis, enrolled in a pregnancy study. CDR3s include the opening cysteine and the closing phenylalanine or tryptophan. The D gene is left open where the match is weak. For some rows the clone size is stated as once, few or many, or as a class when expanded; others skip it.

CDR3aa: CASSQTPGLAGVETQYF
CDR3nt: TGTGCCAGCAGCCAGACCCCTGGACTAGCGGGAGTAGAGACCCAGTACTTC
abundance: -
d_gene: TRBD2
j_gene: TRBJ2-5
v_gene: TRBV7-2

CDR3aa: CASSSARFTGELFF
CDR3nt: TGTGCCAGCAGCTCCGCTAGGTTCACCGGGGAGCTGTTTTTT
abundance: -
d_gene: -
j_gene: TRBJ2-2
v_gene: TRBV5-4

CDR3aa: CASSYTQGPGYGYTF
CDR3nt: TGTGCCAGCAGTTACACACAGGGGCCAGGGTATGGCTACACCTTC
abundance: -
d_gene: TRBD1
j_gene: TRBJ1-2
v_gene: TRBV6-5

CDR3aa: CASGRQGATEAFF
CDR3nt: TGTGCCAGCGGAAGACAGGGGGCCACTGAAGCTTTCTTT
abundance: -
d_gene: TRBD1
j_gene: TRBJ1-1
v_gene: TRBV6-5

CDR3aa: CASSLGPVSRTSTDTQYF
CDR3nt: TGTGCCAGCAGCTTAGGCCCCGTGTCTCGCACAAGCACAGATACGCAGTATTTT
abundance: many
d_gene: -
j_gene: TRBJ2-3
v_gene: TRBV11-2

CDR3aa: CASSRTSGSGSEETQYF
CDR3nt: TGTGCCAGCAGCAGGACTAGCGGATCAGGGTCTGAAGAGACCCAGTACTTC
abundance: -
d_gene: TRBD2
j_gene: TRBJ2-5
v_gene: TRBV7-9

CDR3aa: CASSWGDTEAFF
CDR3nt: TGTGCCAGCAGCTGGGGGGACACTGAAGCTTTCTTT
abundance: once
d_gene: -
j_gene: TRBJ1-1
v_gene: TRBV5-4

CDR3aa: CASSGGKAGGPDTQYF
CDR3nt: TGTGCCAGCAGCGGAGGGAAAGCGGGAGGGCCAGATACGCAGTATTTT
abundance: -
d_gene: TRBD2
j_gene: TRBJ2-3
v_gene: TRBV5-8

CDR3aa: CASSSGTSASTDTQYF
CDR3nt: TGCGCCAGCAGCTCCGGGACTAGCGCCAGCACAGATACGCAGTATTTT
abundance: -
d_gene: TRBD2
j_gene: TRBJ2-3
v_gene: TRBV4-3

CDR3aa: CSGRQGGDTEAFF
CDR3nt: TGCAGCGGCCGGCAAGGGGGGGACACTGAAGCTTTCTTT
abundance: -
d_gene: -
j_gene: TRBJ1-1
v_gene: TRBV29-1

CDR3aa: CASSPDLADRSGYTF
CDR3nt: TGTGCCAGCAGTCCCGACCTAGCGGACAGAAGTGGCTACACCTTC
abundance: once
d_gene: -
j_gene: TRBJ1-2
v_gene: TRBV6-5

CDR3aa: CASSSGVSNEQFF
CDR3nt: TGTGCCAGCAGCTCCGGGGTCAGCAATGAGCAGTTCTTC
abundance: -
d_gene: -
j_gene: TRBJ2-1
v_gene: TRBV7-2

CDR3aa: CASSSYGTGETGELFF
CDR3nt: TGTGCCAGCAGTTCTTATGGGACAGGGGAAACCGGGGAGCTGTTTTTT
abundance: -
d_gene: TRBD1
j_gene: TRBJ2-2
v_gene: TRBV6-5

CDR3aa: CASTKGLPGPYEQYF
CDR3nt: TGTGCCAGCACCAAGGGACTACCGGGTCCCTACGAGCAGTACTTC
abundance: -
d_gene: TRBD2
j_gene: TRBJ2-7
v_gene: TRBV2

CDR3aa: CASSAGTGGTGELFF
CDR3nt: TGTGCCAGCAGCGCCGGGACAGGAGGGACCGGGGAGCTGTTTTTT
abundance: -
d_gene: TRBD1
j_gene: TRBJ2-2
v_gene: TRBV7-3

CDR3aa: CAWTGTGGYNEQFF
CDR3nt: TGTGCCTGGACTGGGACAGGGGGTTACAATGAGCAGTTCTTC
abundance: -
d_gene: TRBD1
j_gene: TRBJ2-1
v_gene: TRBV30

CDR3aa: CASSLGGAGQGEQFF
CDR3nt: TGCGCCAGCAGCTTAGGGGGAGCGGGACAGGGTGAGCAGTTCTTC
abundance: -
d_gene: TRBD1
j_gene: TRBJ2-1
v_gene: TRBV4-3

CDR3aa: CASSLVYGYEQYF
CDR3nt: TGTGCCAGCAGCTTAGTATACGGCTACGAGCAGTACTTC
abundance: -
d_gene: -
j_gene: TRBJ2-7
v_gene: TRBV11-3

CDR3aa: CASSFLAGGGEQYF
CDR3nt: TGTGCCAGCAGCTTCTTAGCGGGAGGCGGCGAGCAGTACTTC
abundance: -
d_gene: TRBD2
j_gene: TRBJ2-7
v_gene: TRBV7-8

CDR3aa: CASSLDFSSYNEQFF
CDR3nt: TGTGCCAGCAGCTTAGACTTCAGCTCCTACAATGAGCAGTTCTTC
abundance: -
d_gene: -
j_gene: TRBJ2-1
v_gene: TRBV27

CDR3aa: CASSYIGRRGDFF
CDR3nt: TGTGCCAGCAGTTACATCGGTCGGAGGGGTGATTTCTTT
abundance: -
d_gene: -
j_gene: TRBJ1-1
v_gene: TRBV6-5

CDR3aa: CASSFGREGRGEQYF
CDR3nt: TGTGCCAGCAGTTTCGGGCGGGAGGGCCGTGGCGAGCAGTACTTC
abundance: -
d_gene: TRBD2
j_gene: TRBJ2-7
v_gene: TRBV27

CDR3aa: CASSKGQEFSYEQYF
CDR3nt: TGTGCCAGTAGCAAGGGACAGGAATTCTCCTACGAGCAGTACTTC
abundance: -
d_gene: TRBD1
j_gene: TRBJ2-7
v_gene: TRBV19

CDR3aa: CASRRDSTDTQYF
CDR3nt: TGTGCCAGCAGACGGGACTCCACAGATACGCAGTATTTT
abundance: -
d_gene: -
j_gene: TRBJ2-3
v_gene: TRBV7-9

CDR3aa: CASSGMGLADPGELFF
CDR3nt: TGTGCCAGTAGCGGGATGGGACTAGCAGACCCCGGGGAGCTGTTTTTT
abundance: few
d_gene: TRBD2
j_gene: TRBJ2-2
v_gene: TRBV19

CDR3aa: CASSLSSGTPIYEQYF
CDR3nt: TGTGCCAGCAGCTTAAGTAGCGGAACCCCCATCTACGAGCAGTACTTC
abundance: -
d_gene: -
j_gene: TRBJ2-7
v_gene: TRBV7-6

CDR3aa: CASSPPGGALPSGANVLTF
CDR3nt: TGTGCCAGCTCACCGCCTGGGGGGGCCCTGCCCTCTGGGGCCAACGTCCTGACTTTC
abundance: -
d_gene: -
j_gene: TRBJ2-6
v_gene: TRBV18

CDR3aa: CASSQEIPAEPRGTQYF
CDR3nt: TGCGCCAGCAGCCAAGAGATCCCGGCGGAACCCAGAGGGACCCAGTACTTC
abundance: -
d_gene: -
j_gene: TRBJ2-5
v_gene: TRBV4-3

CDR3aa: CAWRQGASGNTIYF
CDR3nt: TGTGCCTGGAGGCAGGGGGCGTCTGGAAACACCATATATTTT
abundance: -
d_gene: TRBD1
j_gene: TRBJ1-3
v_gene: TRBV30

CDR3aa: CSARDGTEAFF
CDR3nt: TGCAGTGCTAGAGACGGCACTGAAGCTTTCTTT
abundance: once
d_gene: -
j_gene: TRBJ1-1
v_gene: TRBV20-1

CDR3aa: CASSDLIPGEAFF
CDR3nt: TGTGCCAGCAGCGACCTGATACCAGGTGAAGCTTTCTTT
abundance: -
d_gene: -
j_gene: TRBJ1-1
v_gene: TRBV7-9

CDR3aa: CASRDGTPSTDTQYF
CDR3nt: TGTGCCAGCAGGGACGGGACACCTAGCACAGATACGCAGTATTTT
abundance: -
d_gene: -
j_gene: TRBJ2-3
v_gene: TRBV5-4

CDR3aa: CASRDNRGAFF
CDR3nt: TGTGCCAGCAGAGACAACAGGGGAGCTTTCTTT
abundance: -
d_gene: TRBD1
j_gene: TRBJ1-1
v_gene: TRBV13

CDR3aa: CASSSPGTGADTQYF
CDR3nt: TGTGCCAGCAGTTCCCCCGGGACAGGGGCAGATACGCAGTATTTT
abundance: -
d_gene: TRBD1
j_gene: TRBJ2-3
v_gene: TRBV28

CDR3aa: CASSYGGLKANEQFF
CDR3nt: TGTGCCAGCAGTTATGGCGGACTGAAGGCCAATGAGCAGTTCTTC
abundance: -
d_gene: -
j_gene: TRBJ2-1
v_gene: TRBV6-5

CDR3aa: CASSPYPIAGPTYEQYF
CDR3nt: TGTGCCAGCAGTCCCTATCCAATAGCGGGACCGACCTACGAGCAGTACTTC
abundance: -
d_gene: TRBD2
j_gene: TRBJ2-7
v_gene: TRBV28

CDR3aa: CASSEASGSNEQFF
CDR3nt: TGTGCCAGCAGCGAGGCCTCGGGGAGTAATGAGCAGTTCTTC
abundance: -
d_gene: -
j_gene: TRBJ2-1
v_gene: TRBV7-2